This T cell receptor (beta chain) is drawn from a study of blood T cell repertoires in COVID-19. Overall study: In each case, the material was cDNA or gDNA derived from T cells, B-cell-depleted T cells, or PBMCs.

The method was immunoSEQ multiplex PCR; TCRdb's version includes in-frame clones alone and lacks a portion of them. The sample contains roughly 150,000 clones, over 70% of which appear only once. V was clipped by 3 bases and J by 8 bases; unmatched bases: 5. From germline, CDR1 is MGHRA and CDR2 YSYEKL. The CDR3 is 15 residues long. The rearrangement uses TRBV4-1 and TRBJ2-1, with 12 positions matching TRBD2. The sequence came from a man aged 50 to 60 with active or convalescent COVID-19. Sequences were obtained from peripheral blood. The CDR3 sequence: CASSQWTSGIHEQFF. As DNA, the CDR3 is TGCGCCAGCAGCCAGTGGACTAGCGGGATCCATGAGCAGTTCTTC.